These 4 T cell receptor beta chains were sequenced from one sample in a study of blood T cell repertoires in COVID-19. TCRdb's table, derived via immunoSEQ multiplex PCR, lists solely in-frame clones and lacks some. The sample lists about 160,000 clones; roughly 81% were seen once. The sequencing input was peripheral blood. These receptors were obtained from a woman in her sixties with COVID-19, enrolled during active disease.

This sequence joins TRBV24-1 and TRBJ2-5; the D is unclear. The germline CDR1 and CDR2 sequences are KGHDR and SFDVKD. V lost 2 bases and J 5 bases, leaving 8 bases between the germline ends. The CDR3 sequence is 13 residues long. The chain's CDR3 is CATSDSSQETQYF. The DNA of the CDR3 is TGTGCCACCAGTGATTCATCCCAGGAGACCCAGTACTTC.

The chain joins TRBV14 to TRBJ2-3; no reliable D call. This CDR3 has 13 residues. CDR1 and CDR2 (germline): SGHDN, FVKESK. The V and J ends lost 4 bases and 5 bases respectively, with 10 bases between them. Here the CDR3 DNA reads TGTGCCAGCAGCCTTGAAAGGAGAGATACGCAGTATTTT. Translation: CASSLERRDTQYF.

V gene TRBV21-1 combines with J gene TRBJ2-7; TRBD2, the table's D call, lacks a check against the DNA. TRBV21-1 is labeled a pseudogene. The CDR3 has 14 amino acids. The CDR3 sequence: CASSKVAGGYEQYV. CDR3 coding DNA: TGTGCCAGCAGCAAAGTGGCGGGGGGTTACGAGCAGTACGTC.

Worth noting for this clone: This CDR3 is also generated by other DNA sequences in the sample. The J gene is TRBJ1-6, the V gene TRBV4-1, with 8 bases lining up with TRBD1. CDR1 and CDR2 (germline): MGHRA, YSYEKL. This CDR3 region has 20 residues. Germline trimming cut 3 bases from V and 6 bases from J; bases unmatched to any gene: 19. The CDR3, as DNA: TGCGCCAGCAGCCACCCCATATCCGGATCAGGGGGCAGGCGTAATTCACCCCTCCACTTT. It codes for CASSHPISGSGGRRNSPLHF.